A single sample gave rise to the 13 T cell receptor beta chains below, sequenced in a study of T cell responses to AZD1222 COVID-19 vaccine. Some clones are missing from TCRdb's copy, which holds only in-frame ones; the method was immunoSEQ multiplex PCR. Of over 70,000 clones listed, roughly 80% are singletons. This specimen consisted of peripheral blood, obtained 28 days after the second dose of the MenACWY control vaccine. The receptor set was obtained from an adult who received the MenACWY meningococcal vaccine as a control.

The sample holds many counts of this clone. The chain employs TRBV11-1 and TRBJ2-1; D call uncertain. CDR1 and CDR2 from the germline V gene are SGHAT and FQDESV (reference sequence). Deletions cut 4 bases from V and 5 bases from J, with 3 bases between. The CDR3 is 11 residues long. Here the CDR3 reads CASSYHNEQFF. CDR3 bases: TGTGCCAGCAGCTATCACAATGAGCAGTTCTTC.

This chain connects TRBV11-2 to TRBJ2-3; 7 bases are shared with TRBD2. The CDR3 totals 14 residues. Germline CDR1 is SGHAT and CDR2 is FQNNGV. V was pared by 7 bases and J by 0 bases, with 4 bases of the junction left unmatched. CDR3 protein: CASMLAASTDTQYF. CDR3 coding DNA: TGTGCCAGCATGCTAGCGGCTAGCACAGATACGCAGTATTTT.

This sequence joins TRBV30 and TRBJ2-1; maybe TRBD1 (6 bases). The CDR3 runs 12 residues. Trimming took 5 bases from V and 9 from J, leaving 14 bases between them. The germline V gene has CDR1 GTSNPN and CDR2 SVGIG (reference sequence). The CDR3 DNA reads TGTGCCTGGGGGGAAGGGGGTAGTGAGCAGTTCTTC. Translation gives CAWGEGGSEQFF.

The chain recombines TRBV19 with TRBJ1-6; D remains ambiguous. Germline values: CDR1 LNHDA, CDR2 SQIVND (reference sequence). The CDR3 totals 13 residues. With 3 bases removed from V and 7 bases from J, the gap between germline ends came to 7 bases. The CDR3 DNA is TGTGCCAGTAGTATTTGGAGAAATTCACCCCTCCACTTT. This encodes CASSIWRNSPLHF. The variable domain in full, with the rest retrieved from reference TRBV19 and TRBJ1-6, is DGGITQSPKYLFRKEGQNVTLSCEQNLNHDAMYWYRQDPGQGLRLIYYSQIVNDFQKGDIAEGYSVSREKKESFPLTVTSAQKNPTAFYLCASSIWRNSPLHFGNGTRLTVT.

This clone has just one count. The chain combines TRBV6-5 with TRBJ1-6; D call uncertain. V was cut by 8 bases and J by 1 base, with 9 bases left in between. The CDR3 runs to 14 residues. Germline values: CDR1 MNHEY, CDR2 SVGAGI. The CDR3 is CASQGPSYNSPLHF. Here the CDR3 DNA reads TGTGCCAGCCAAGGGCCTTCCTATAATTCACCCCTCCACTTT.

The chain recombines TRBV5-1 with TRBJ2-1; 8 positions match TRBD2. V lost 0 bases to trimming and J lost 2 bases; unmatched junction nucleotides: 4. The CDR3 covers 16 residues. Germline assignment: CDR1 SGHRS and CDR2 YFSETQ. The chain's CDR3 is CASSLGSGGPYNEQFF. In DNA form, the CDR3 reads TGCGCCAGCAGCTTGGGAAGCGGGGGCCCCTACAATGAGCAGTTCTTC.

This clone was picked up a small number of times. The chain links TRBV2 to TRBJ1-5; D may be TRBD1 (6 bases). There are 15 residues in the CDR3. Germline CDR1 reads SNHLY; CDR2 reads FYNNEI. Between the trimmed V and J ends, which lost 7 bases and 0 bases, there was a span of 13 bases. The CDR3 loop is CASTFGTNSNQPQHF. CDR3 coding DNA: TGTGCCAGCACCTTCGGGACAAATAGCAATCAGCCCCAGCATTTT.

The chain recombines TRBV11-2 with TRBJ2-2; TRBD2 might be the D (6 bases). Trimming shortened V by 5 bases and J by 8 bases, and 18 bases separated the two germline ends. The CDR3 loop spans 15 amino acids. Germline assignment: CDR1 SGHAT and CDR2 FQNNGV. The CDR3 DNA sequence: TGTGCCAGCAGCACGCCCCGGCGGGGCGGAGGGGAGCTGTTTTTT. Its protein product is CASSTPRRGGGELFF. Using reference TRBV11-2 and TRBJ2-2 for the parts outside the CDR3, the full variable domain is EAGVAQSPRYKIIEKRQSVAFWCNPISGHATLYWYQQILGQGPKLLIQFQNNGVVDDSQLPKDRFSAERLKGVDSTLKIQPAKLEDSAVYLCASSTPRRGGGELFFGEGSRLTVL.

CDR3 amino acids: CAIPTPGRNYGYTF. For the CDR3, the DNA is TGCGCCATCCCCACCCCGGGGAGGAACTATGGCTACACCTTC. V usage is TRBV10-1 and J usage is TRBJ1-2; D unresolved. With 10 bases removed from V and 2 bases from J, the gap between germline ends came to 17 bases. CDR1 and CDR2 from the germline V gene are WNHNN and SYGVQD (reference sequence). The length of the CDR3 is 14 residues.

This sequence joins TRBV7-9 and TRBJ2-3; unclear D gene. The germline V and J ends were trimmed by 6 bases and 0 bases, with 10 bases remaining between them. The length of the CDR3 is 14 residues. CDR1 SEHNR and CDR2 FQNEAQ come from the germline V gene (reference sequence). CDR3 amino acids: CASSPGSSTDTQYF. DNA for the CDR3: TGTGCCAGCAGTCCGGGCTCTAGCACAGATACGCAGTATTTT.

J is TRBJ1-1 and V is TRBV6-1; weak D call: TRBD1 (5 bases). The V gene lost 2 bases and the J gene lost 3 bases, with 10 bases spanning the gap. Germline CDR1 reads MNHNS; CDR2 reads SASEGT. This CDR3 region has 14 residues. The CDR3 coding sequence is TGTGCCAGCAGTGAACAGGGTTTGGACACTGAAGCTTTCTTT. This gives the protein CASSEQGLDTEAFF.

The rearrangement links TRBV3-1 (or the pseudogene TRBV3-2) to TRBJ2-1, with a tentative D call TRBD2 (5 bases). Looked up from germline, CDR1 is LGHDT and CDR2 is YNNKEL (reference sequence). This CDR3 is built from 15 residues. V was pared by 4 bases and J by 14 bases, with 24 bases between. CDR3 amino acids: CASSRTSIGTSGKFF. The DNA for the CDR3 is TGTGCCAGCAGCCGGACCTCTATAGGAACCTCGGGAAAGTTCTTC.

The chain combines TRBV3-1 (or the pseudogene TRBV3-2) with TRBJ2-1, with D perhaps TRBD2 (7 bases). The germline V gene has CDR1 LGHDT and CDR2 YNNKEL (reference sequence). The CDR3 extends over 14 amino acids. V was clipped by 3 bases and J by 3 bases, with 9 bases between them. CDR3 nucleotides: TGTGCCAGCAGCCAGCGGGGGCTCTACAATGAGCAGTTCTTC. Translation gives CASSQRGLYNEQFF.